The present T cell receptor (beta chain) was sequenced within a study of T cells in Graves' hyperthyroidism and ophthalmopathy (dated by TCRdb to between 2018 and 2021). About the investigation overall: Peripheral blood was sampled at the time of initial diagnosis, prior to any treatment. An independent validation cohort of about 20 hyperthyroidism patients and approximately 17 patients who later progressed to ophthalmopathy tested prospective prediction of ophthalmopathy. According to the paper, TCR Vbeta CDR3 sequencing was carried out on some 140 peripheral blood samples, which came from more than 40 ophthalmopathy, 75 to 80 hyperthyroidism and about 17 progressor patients. To identify TCR V-J signatures that set the groups apart, the researchers used a discovery cohort of 100 or so patients, made up of 40 to 45 with Graves' ophthalmopathy and 55 to 65 with stable Graves' hyperthyroidism. The 80 to 100 discovery patients were randomly divided into training and test sets at a 7:3 ratio. Following sampling, methimazole starting at 30 mg daily was given to hyperthyroidism patients, and high-dose intravenous methylprednisolone was given to ophthalmopathy patients. In roughly six Graves' hyperthyroidism patients, the study also compared T-cell repertoires from thyroid tissue with T-cell repertoires from blood. General findings and caveats noted by the study authors: Most expanded thyroid clonotypes (frequency above 0.001) were also detected in blood, a finding suggesting that blood repertoires may reflect thyroid immune responses. Sample size was not statistically predetermined, and investigators were not blinded to group allocation. A 13 V-J signature model separated ophthalmopathy from stable hyperthyroidism, with nearly 90% sensitivity and about 81% specificity in cross-validation and 80%/75% in testing. In validation, the model predicted progression to ophthalmopathy a median of roughly 6.5 months before onset, with roughly 70% sensitivity and about 75% specificity.

The TCR beta CDR3 regions were amplified from the RNA transcripts. A first-round RT-PCR of the TCR CDR3 used the HTBI primer set with the Qiagen OneStep RT-PCR kit. Libraries were constructed in a second round of multiplex PCR, after which size selection and purification were carried out. Libraries were sequenced paired-end with 100 bp reads on an Illumina HiSeq2000. The source study handled its data this way. SOAPnuke was used to process the raw data, with reads discarded if the reads contained adapters or uncalled bases, had a mean Phred below 15, or lacked an exact constant-primer or identifier match. COPE v1.2.5 was used to merge high-quality paired reads, and clonotypes were defined as unique nucleotide sequences. MiTCR v1.1 was used to align clonotypes to the IMGT TRBV, TRBD and TRBJ reference segments. The analysis was restricted to V-J combinations with a frequency above 0.0001, which together covered 98% to 99.2% of the repertoires. A TCS score was defined as the ratio of F50 (clonal expansion) to E x V (chaos), with BLOSUM62-based TCRdist applied between CDR3 peptides within each V-J. Welch's t-statistics and random forest reduced 500 to 550 V-J features to about 13, which were used in a naive Bayes classifier (R e1071). The similarity between thyroid and blood repertoires was quantified using the Morisita-Horn index. The public reads were reprocessed in TCRdb via fastp at Q25 and MiXCR, keeping in-frame beta chains. Under each unique CDR3 protein, matching rows form one entry showing the most common genes and DNA. V and J calls and clone size were set by TCRdb, not the authors. The table for this sample lists nearly 750,000 distinct CDR3 sequences; 35% of them were counted only once. The ten biggest clones cover roughly 30% of the sample.

As for this clonotype: Its antigen has not been determined. The record has no base qualities; no much larger clone is one base away.

V and J are trimmed by 0 bases and 7 bases, and the gene matches miss 6 bases of the junction. CDR1 is given as MGHRA and CDR2 as YSYEKL, both from the germline V gene. There are 16 amino acids in the CDR3, from cysteine to phenylalanine inclusive. Only CDR3 DNA remains: 48 bases, in frame from the first base. Stable Graves' hyperthyroidism was defined as no progression to ophthalmopathy during 18 months of follow-up. Hyperthyroidism patients were newly diagnosed, with disease duration under 2 months, and aged 18 to 65 years. Exclusion was applied to patients with uncontrolled infections, other autoimmune diseases, pregnancy or lactation. Diagnoses were established on the basis of clinical symptoms, serum thyroxine and TRAb, thyroid ultrasound, and orbital computed tomography. PBMCs were separated from 7.5 to 10 ml of fresh peripheral blood using Ficoll-Paque density gradient centrifugation. Total RNA was extracted using Trizol reagent, and RNA quality was assessed on an Agilent 2100 Bioanalyzer.

This TCR derives from a woman aged 40 to 49 with Graves' hyperthyroidism. Sample: blood. The rearrangement combines TRBV4-1 with TRBJ1-6; 7 bases in the junction line up with TRBD1. The CDR3 protein sequence reads: CASSQDRGEENSPLHF. DNA sequence: TGCGCCAGCAGCCAAGACAGGGGGGAAGAGAATTCACCCCTCCACTTT.